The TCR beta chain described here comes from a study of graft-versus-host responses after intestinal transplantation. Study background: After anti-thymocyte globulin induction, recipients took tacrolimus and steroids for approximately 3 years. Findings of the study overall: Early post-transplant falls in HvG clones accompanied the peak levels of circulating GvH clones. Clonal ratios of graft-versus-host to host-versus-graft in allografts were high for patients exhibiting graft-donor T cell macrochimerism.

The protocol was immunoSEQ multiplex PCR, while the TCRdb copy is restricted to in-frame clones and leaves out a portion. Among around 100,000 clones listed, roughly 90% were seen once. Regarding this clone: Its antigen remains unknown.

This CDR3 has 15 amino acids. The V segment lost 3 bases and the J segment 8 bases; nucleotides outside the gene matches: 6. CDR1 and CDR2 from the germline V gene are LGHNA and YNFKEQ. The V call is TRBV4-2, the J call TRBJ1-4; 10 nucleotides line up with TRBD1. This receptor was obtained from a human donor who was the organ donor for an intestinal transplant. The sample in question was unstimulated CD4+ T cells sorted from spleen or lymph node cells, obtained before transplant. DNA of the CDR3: TGTGCCAGCAGCCACGAGGACAGGGGGGCAGAAAAACTGTTTTTT. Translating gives CASSHEDRGAEKLFF.